These 26 T cell receptor beta chains were all obtained from the same sample, sequenced in a study of blood T cell repertoires in COVID-19. Repertoires were generated with immunoSEQ multiplex PCR, while TCRdb's copy carries only in-frame clones and drops some. The sample includes approximately 97,000 clones, about 86% of them seen just once. Input material: peripheral blood. Receptors were obtained from a woman older than 75 with acute or convalescent COVID-19.

This clone was counted a single time. The rearrangement joins TRBV2 to TRBJ1-4, with D possibly being TRBD1 (6 bases). Germline lookup yields CDR1 SNHLY and CDR2 FYNNEI. The ends were cut back, 6 bases at V and 7 bases at J, with 15 bases in the middle. The CDR3 contains 14 residues. Here the CDR3 reads CASRGGLVGEKLFF. CDR3 DNA sequence: TGTGCCAGCAGAGGGGGTCTTGTTGGTGAAAAACTGTTTTTT.

The CDR3 DNA is TGCGCCTGTGACAAATCCTACACCGGGGAGCTGTTTTTT. As protein: CACDKSYTGELFF. The rearrangement uses TRBV10-2 and TRBJ2-2, with D unclear. Germline V CDR1 and CDR2: WSHSY, SAAADI. The CDR3 loop spans 13 amino acids. The germline V and J ends were trimmed by 11 bases and 3 bases, with 13 bases remaining between them.

A note on this clone: One end of the junction does not line up with germline, which may come from a read error. This sequence joins TRBV7-7 and TRBJ2-5; TRBD1 might be the D (5 bases). The CDR3 spans 15 residues. CDR1 and CDR2 (germline): SSHAT, FNYEAQ (reference sequence). CDR3 sequence (DNA): TGTGCTAGCAGCTTAGATGACAGCCAAGAAAGGACCCAGTACTTC. Encoded protein: CASSLDDSQERTQYF.

The gene calls are TRBV12-5 and TRBJ1-1; D is undetermined. The V gene's germline CDR1 is LGHNT and CDR2 FRNRAP. CDR3 length: 12 amino acids. The V and J ends lost 4 bases and 4 bases respectively, with 7 bases between them. CDR3 sequence reads: CASGSAGTEAFF. The CDR3 DNA reads TGTGCTAGTGGTTCGGCGGGCACTGAAGCTTTCTTT.

The J gene is TRBJ1-2, the V gene TRBV7-9, with D possibly being TRBD1 (6 bases). The CDR3 consists of 15 residues. Germline loops: CDR1 SEHNR, CDR2 FQNEAQ (reference sequence). V was clipped by 5 bases and J by 3 bases, with 16 bases between them. The CDR3 reads CASSLRGGSDYGYTF. In DNA, the CDR3 is TGTGCCAGCAGCCTCCGAGGGGGATCGGACTATGGCTACACCTTC.

The chain employs TRBV12-5 and TRBJ1-4; 8 bases fit TRBD1. V was pared by 6 bases and J by 8 bases, with 8 bases of the junction left unmatched. This CDR3 is built from 14 residues. Germline V gene sequence: CDR1 LGHNT, CDR2 FRNRAP. CDR3 nucleotides: TGTGCTAGTGGAGCCGGACAGGGACGCGAAAAACTGTTTTTT. Translated: CASGAGQGREKLFF.

The count of this clone is one. The chain's CDR3 is CASSRQGGGVTEAFF. The CDR3 DNA reads as TGTGCCAGTAGTAGACAGGGGGGGGGCGTCACTGAAGCTTTCTTT. The chain joins TRBV19 to TRBJ1-1, with 9 bases fitting TRBD1. Per germline, CDR1 LNHDA and CDR2 SQIVND (reference sequence). The CDR3 contains 15 residues. V was pared by 4 bases and J by 4 bases, with 7 bases of the junction left unmatched.

The rearrangement uses TRBV7-9 and TRBJ2-5, with TRBD1 as a possible D gene (6 bases). The CDR3 contains 14 residues. Trimming stripped 1 base from V and 3 bases from J, with 9 bases between. CDR1 is SEHNR, CDR2 FQNEAQ, per germline (reference sequence). DNA of the CDR3: TGTGCCAGCAGCTTAGAAAAGGGGGAAGAGACCCAGTACTTC. It codes for CASSLEKGEETQYF. The variable domain in full, completed from reference TRBV7-9 and TRBJ2-5, reads DTGVSQNPRHKITKRGQNVTFRCDPISEHNRLYWYRQTLGQGPEFLTYFQNEAQLEKSRLLSDRFSAERPKGSFSTLEIQRTEQGDSAMYLCASSLEKGEETQYFGPGTRLLVL.

This chain joins TRBV3-1 (or the pseudogene TRBV3-2) and TRBJ2-7, with 8 nucleotides matching TRBD1. The CDR3 is 14 residues long. The trim removed 0 bases at V and 7 bases at J, leaving 5 bases unmatched. CDR1 and CDR2 from the germline V gene are LGHDT and YNNKEL (reference sequence). CDR3: CASSQEPGGSEQYF. The CDR3 DNA follows: TGTGCCAGCAGCCAAGAGCCAGGGGGCAGTGAGCAGTACTTC.

The rearrangement joins TRBV6-5 to TRBJ1-6, with TRBD1 as a possible D gene (5 bases). Trimming cost V 9 bases and J 6 bases, with 15 bases left between them. Germline CDR1 and CDR2: MNHEY and SVGAGI. The CDR3 covers 14 residues. The chain's CDR3 is CASRVDRFNSPLHF. In nucleotides, the CDR3 is TGTGCCAGTCGGGTAGACAGATTTAATTCACCCCTCCACTTT.

The chain combines TRBV2 with TRBJ2-7; D gene ambiguous. The CDR3 consists of 11 residues. V was trimmed by 6 bases and J by 2 bases, leaving 5 bases between them. Germline CDR1 and CDR2: SNHLY and FYNNEI. CDR3 coding DNA: TGTGCCAGCAGCAGAACCTACGAGCAGTACTTC. This codes for CASSRTYEQYF.

The rearrangement uses TRBV7-2 and TRBJ2-5; 7 bases align to TRBD2. Germline values: CDR1 SGHTA, CDR2 FQGNSA. The V segment lost 2 bases and the J segment 1 base; nucleotides outside the gene matches: 4. The CDR3 extends over 15 amino acids. CDR3 amino acids: CASSLKWGGQETQYF. DNA of the CDR3: TGTGCCAGCAGCTTAAAGTGGGGGGGCCAAGAGACCCAGTACTTC.

This rearrangement joins TRBV7-3 to TRBJ2-2, with 7 bases lining up with TRBD1. There are 16 residues in the CDR3. J was trimmed by 4 bases and V by 4 bases; bases with no gene match: 9. The V gene's germline CDR1 is SGHTA and CDR2 FQGTGA. The CDR3 here is CASSSSSTGTTGELFF. CDR3 nucleotide sequence: TGTGCCAGCAGCTCATCATCGACAGGGACCACCGGGGAGCTGTTTTTT.

The genes are TRBV12-3 or TRBV12-4 and TRBJ2-2, with D perhaps TRBD2 (5 bases). The CDR3 consists of 13 residues. V was trimmed by 5 bases and J by 6 bases, leaving 10 bases between them. DNA of the CDR3: TGTGCCAGCAGTCTCCGAGGGTCCGGGGAGCTGTTTTTT. Amino acids: CASSLRGSGELFF.

The chain is built from TRBV5-4 and TRBJ2-5; 7 bases are shared with TRBD2. The germline CDR1 and CDR2 sequences are SGHNT and YYREEE (reference sequence). The V and J ends lost 0 bases and 4 bases, in that order; junction bases with no gene match: 3. The CDR3 spans 14 residues. The CDR3 spells CASSLGPSGETQYF. The CDR3 DNA reads as TGTGCCAGCAGCTTGGGCCCTAGCGGAGAGACCCAGTACTTC. Filled out from reference TRBV5-4 and TRBJ2-5, the complete variable domain reads ETGVTQSPTHLIKTRGQQVTLRCSSQSGHNTVSWYQQALGQGPQFIFQYYREEENGRGNFPPRFSGLQFPNYSSELNVNALELDDSALYLCASSLGPSGETQYFGPGTRLLVL.

This chain joins TRBV7-2 and TRBJ1-5; TRBD1 aligns across 10 bases. This CDR3 has 19 residues. CDR1 is SGHTA and CDR2 is FQGNSA in the germline V gene. The junction had 17 bases not matched to a gene; V was cut back by 5 bases and J by 4 bases. The CDR3 loop is CASSPESDRGRVWNQPQHF. The CDR3 coding sequence is TGTGCCAGCAGCCCGGAGAGCGACAGGGGGCGGGTGTGGAATCAGCCCCAGCATTTT.

This chain links TRBV6-5 with TRBJ1-1; D is perhaps TRBD1 (6 bases). V was shortened by 2 bases and J by 6 bases, with 10 bases between the two germline ends. Germline CDR1 reads MNHEY; CDR2 reads SVGAGI. The CDR3 extends over 13 amino acids. CDR3 protein: CASSYLDSPEAFF. The CDR3, as DNA: TGTGCCAGCAGTTACCTGGACAGCCCTGAAGCTTTCTTT.

The chain combines TRBV6-6 with TRBJ2-1; TRBD2 might be the D (6 bases). Trimming stripped 6 bases from V and 9 bases from J, with 15 bases between. The CDR3 runs to 13 residues. Germline-derived CDR1 and CDR2 are MNHNY and SVGAGI (reference sequence). This chain's CDR3 is CASSRDSLGEQFF. For the CDR3, the DNA is TGTGCCAGCAGCCGGGACTCCCTGGGTGAGCAGTTCTTC.

The rearrangement uses TRBV30 and TRBJ1-5, with 11 bases that match TRBD1. The germline CDR1 and CDR2 sequences are GTSNPN and SVGIG (reference sequence). This CDR3 is 16 amino acids long. V trimming: 3 bases; J trimming: 7 bases; junction bases outside the gene matches: 11. This CDR3 reads CAWSARDRGSHQPQHF. As DNA, the CDR3 is TGTGCCTGGAGCGCACGGGACAGGGGGTCCCACCAGCCCCAGCATTTT.

The chain employs TRBV10-3 and TRBJ2-7, with 13 nucleotides matching TRBD2. The CDR3 consists of 17 residues. CDR1 is ENHRY, CDR2 SYGVKD, per germline. The V gene end was trimmed by 0 bases and the J gene end by 2 bases; junction bases not matched to a gene: 4. CDR3 residues: CAISESRLAGGTYEQYF. In nucleotides, the CDR3 is TGTGCCATCAGTGAGTCCCGACTAGCGGGGGGTACCTACGAGCAGTACTTC.

J is TRBJ2-5 and V is TRBV11-1, with D perhaps TRBD1 (6 bases). V shed 5 bases and J shed 1 base, with 11 bases lying between them. The CDR3 runs 14 residues. CDR1 and CDR2 (germline): SGHAT, FQDESV (reference sequence). The CDR3 DNA reads as TGTGCCAGCAGCCTTGGGACACTCCAAGAGACCCAGTACTTC. Amino acid sequence: CASSLGTLQETQYF. The full variable domain, completed using reference TRBV11-1 and TRBJ2-5, is EAEVAQSPRYKITEKSQAVAFWCDPISGHATLYWYRQILGQGPELLVQFQDESVVDDSQLPKDRFSAERLKGVDSTLKIQPAELGDSAMYLCASSLGTLQETQYFGPGTRLLVL.

A single count supports this clone. J is TRBJ1-3 and V is TRBV11-2; D is uncertain. V shed 5 bases and J shed 4 bases, with 12 bases lying between them. From germline, CDR1 is SGHAT and CDR2 FQNNGV. This CDR3 has 14 residues. The CDR3 spells CASSPGRVGNTIYF. DNA of the CDR3: TGTGCCAGCAGCCCCGGGAGGGTGGGAAACACCATATATTTT.

J is TRBJ1-2 and V is TRBV6-5; 11 nucleotides match TRBD1. CDR1 and CDR2 (germline): MNHEY, SVGAGI. CDR3 length: 14 amino acids. V dropped 4 bases and J dropped 6; count of bases not matched to a gene: 4. The CDR3 region is CASSLDRGRDGYTF. The CDR3 DNA is TGTGCCAGCAGTTTGGACAGGGGGCGGGATGGCTACACCTTC.

The chain combines TRBV7-3 with TRBJ1-1; D not resolved. The CDR3 consists of 13 residues. CDR1 SGHTA and CDR2 FQGTGA come from the germline V gene. Trimming took 1 base from V and 5 from J, leaving 8 bases between them. DNA of the CDR3: TGTGCCAGCAGCTTAAAGAGGGAAACTGAAGCTTTCTTT. Its protein is CASSLKRETEAFF.

The V gene is TRBV18, the J gene TRBJ2-1; D might be TRBD1 (6 bases). V dropped 4 bases and J dropped 4 bases, with 11 bases sitting between them. The CDR3 is 14 residues long. Germline assignment: CDR1 KGHSH and CDR2 LQKENI. The CDR3: CASSQRTGYNEQFF. CDR3 DNA sequence: TGTGCCAGCTCACAGCGCACAGGGTACAATGAGCAGTTCTTC.

The gene calls are TRBV3-1 (or the pseudogene TRBV3-2) and TRBJ1-6, with 7 bases matching TRBD1. The J segment lost 9 bases and the V segment lost 3 bases, leaving 2 bases of the junction unmatched. Germline V gene sequence: CDR1 LGHDT, CDR2 YNNKEL (reference sequence). There are 13 residues in the CDR3. CDR3 nucleotide sequence: TGTGCCAGCAGCCAGGGACAGCGTTCACCCCTCCACTTT. The encoded protein is CASSQGQRSPLHF.